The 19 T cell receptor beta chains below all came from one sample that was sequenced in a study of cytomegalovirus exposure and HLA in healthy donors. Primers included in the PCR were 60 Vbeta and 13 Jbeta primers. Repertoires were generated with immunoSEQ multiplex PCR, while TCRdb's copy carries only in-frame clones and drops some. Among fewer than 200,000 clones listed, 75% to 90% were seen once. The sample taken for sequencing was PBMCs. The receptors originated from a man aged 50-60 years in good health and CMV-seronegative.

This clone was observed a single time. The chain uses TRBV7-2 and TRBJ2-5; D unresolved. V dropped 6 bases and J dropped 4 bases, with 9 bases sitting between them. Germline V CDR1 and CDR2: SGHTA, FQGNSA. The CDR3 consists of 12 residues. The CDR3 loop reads CASSQYGETQYF. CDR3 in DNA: TGTGCCAGCAGTCAATACGGAGAGACCCAGTACTTC.

This chain's CDR3 is CASSRGMADIQYF. CDR3 sequence (DNA): TGTGCCAGCAGCCGAGGGATGGCGGACATTCAGTACTTC. The chain carries TRBV14 and TRBJ2-4; TRBD2 might be the D (5 bases). Germline CDR1 reads SGHDN; CDR2 reads FVKESK. The CDR3 is 13 residues long. Trimming stripped 4 bases from V and 8 bases from J, with 12 bases between.

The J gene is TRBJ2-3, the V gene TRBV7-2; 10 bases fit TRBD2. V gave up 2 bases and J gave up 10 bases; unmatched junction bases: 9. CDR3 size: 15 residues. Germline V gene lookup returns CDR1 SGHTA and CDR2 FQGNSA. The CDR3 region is CASSLSPSGGGSQYF. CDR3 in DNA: TGTGCCAGCAGCTTAAGTCCTAGCGGGGGCGGATCGCAGTATTTT. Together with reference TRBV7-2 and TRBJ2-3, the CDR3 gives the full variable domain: GAGVSQSPSNKVTEKGKDVELRCDPISGHTALYWYRQSLGQGLEFLIYFQGNSAPDKSGLPSDRFSAERTGGSVSTLTIQRTQQEDSAVYLCASSLSPSGGGSQYFGPGTRLTVL.

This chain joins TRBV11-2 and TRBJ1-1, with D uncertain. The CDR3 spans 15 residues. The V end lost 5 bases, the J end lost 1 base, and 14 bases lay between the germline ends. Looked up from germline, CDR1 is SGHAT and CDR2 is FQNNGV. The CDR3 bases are TGTGCCAGCAGCGCCCGCCTGGCAGGGAACACTGAAGCTTTCTTT. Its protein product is CASSARLAGNTEAFF.

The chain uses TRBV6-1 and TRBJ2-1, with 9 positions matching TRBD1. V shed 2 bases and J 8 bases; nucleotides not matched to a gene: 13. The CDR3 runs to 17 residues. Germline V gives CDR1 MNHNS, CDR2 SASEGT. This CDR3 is CASSELPQGAIADEQFF. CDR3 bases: TGTGCCAGCAGTGAACTCCCACAGGGGGCAATTGCCGATGAGCAGTTCTTC.

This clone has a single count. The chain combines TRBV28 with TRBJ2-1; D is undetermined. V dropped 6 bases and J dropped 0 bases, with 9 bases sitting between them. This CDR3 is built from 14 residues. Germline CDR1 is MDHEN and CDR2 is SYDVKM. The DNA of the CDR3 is TGTGCCAGCAGACTACTGAGCTCCTACAATGAGCAGTTCTTC. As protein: CASRLLSSYNEQFF.

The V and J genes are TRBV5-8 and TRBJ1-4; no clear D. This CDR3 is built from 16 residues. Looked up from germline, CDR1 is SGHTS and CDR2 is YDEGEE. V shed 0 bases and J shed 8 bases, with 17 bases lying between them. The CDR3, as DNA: TGTGCCAGCAGCTTGGTCATCGGGAGCGTTAAGGAAAAACTGTTTTTT. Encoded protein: CASSLVIGSVKEKLFF.

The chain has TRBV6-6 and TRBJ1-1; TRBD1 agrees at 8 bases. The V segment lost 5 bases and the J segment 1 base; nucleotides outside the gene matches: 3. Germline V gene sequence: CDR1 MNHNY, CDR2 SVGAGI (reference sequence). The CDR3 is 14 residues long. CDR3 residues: CASSRDRSNTEAFF. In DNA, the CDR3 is TGTGCCAGCAGTCGGGACAGGTCGAACACTGAAGCTTTCTTT.

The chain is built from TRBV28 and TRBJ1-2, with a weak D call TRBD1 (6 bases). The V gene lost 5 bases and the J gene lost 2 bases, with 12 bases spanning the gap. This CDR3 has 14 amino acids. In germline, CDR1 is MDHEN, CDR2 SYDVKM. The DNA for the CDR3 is TGTGCCAGCAGTCCTGGGGGCCGAAACTATGGCTACACCTTC. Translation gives CASSPGGRNYGYTF.

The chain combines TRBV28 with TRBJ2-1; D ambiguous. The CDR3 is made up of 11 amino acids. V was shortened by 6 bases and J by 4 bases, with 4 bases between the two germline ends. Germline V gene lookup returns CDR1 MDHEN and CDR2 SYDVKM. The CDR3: CASSQYNEQFF. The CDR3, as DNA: TGTGCCAGCAGCCAGTACAATGAGCAGTTCTTC.

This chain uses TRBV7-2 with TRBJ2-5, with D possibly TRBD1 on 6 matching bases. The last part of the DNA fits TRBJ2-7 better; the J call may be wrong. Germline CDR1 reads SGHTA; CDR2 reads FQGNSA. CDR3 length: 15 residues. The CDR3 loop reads CASSPGQPGSYEQYF. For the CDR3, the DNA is TGTGCCAGCAGCCCCGGACAGCCCGGATCCTACGAGCAGTACTTC.

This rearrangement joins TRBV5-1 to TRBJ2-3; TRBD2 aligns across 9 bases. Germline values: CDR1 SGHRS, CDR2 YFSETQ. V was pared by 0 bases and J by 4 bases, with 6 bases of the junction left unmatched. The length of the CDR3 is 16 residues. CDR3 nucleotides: TGCGCCAGCAGCTTGGTTCCAGCGGGGGGTGCAGATACGCAGTATTTT. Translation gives CASSLVPAGGADTQYF.

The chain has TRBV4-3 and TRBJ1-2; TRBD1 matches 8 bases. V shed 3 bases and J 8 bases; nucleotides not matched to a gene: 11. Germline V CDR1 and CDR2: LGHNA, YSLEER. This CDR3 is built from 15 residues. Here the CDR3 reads CASSQTQGGLWGYTF. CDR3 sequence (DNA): TGCGCCAGCAGCCAGACACAGGGGGGATTATGGGGCTACACCTTC.

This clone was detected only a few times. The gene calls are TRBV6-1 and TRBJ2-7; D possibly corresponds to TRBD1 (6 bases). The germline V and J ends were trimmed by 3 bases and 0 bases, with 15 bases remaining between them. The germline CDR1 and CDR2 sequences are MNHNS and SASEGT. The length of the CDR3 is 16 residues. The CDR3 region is CASSDPPRGLSYEQYF. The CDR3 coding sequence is TGTGCCAGCAGTGACCCCCCCAGGGGTCTCTCCTACGAGCAGTACTTC.

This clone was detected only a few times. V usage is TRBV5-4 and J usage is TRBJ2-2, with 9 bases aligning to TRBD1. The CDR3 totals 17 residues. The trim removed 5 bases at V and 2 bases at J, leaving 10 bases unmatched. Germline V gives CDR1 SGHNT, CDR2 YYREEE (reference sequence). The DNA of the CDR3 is TGTGCCAGCAGAACAGGGGGCGCGCGGACAAACACCGGGGAGCTGTTTTTT. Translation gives CASRTGGARTNTGELFF.

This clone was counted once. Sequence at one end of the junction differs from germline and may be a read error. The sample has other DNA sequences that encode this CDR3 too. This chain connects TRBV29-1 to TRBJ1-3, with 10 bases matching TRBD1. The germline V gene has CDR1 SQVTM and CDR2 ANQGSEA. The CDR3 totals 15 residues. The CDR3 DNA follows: TGTAGCGGTAAGGACAGGGGGGGAGCTGGAAACACCATATATTTT. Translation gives CSGKDRGGAGNTIYF. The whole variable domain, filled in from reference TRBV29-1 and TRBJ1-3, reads SAVISQKPSRDICQRGTSLTIQCQVDSQVTMMFWYRQQPGQSLTLIATANQGSEATYESGFVIDKFPISRPNLTFSTLTVSNMSPEDSSIYLCSGKDRGGAGNTIYFGEGSWLTVV.

CDR3 coding DNA: TGTGCCAGCAGCTACTCCAACCTACCCATGAACACTGAAGCTTTCTTT. Translated, it gives CASSYSNLPMNTEAFF. The gene calls are TRBV7-9 and TRBJ1-1; no firm D call. Trimming cost V 4 bases and J 0 bases, with 15 bases left between them. The CDR3 spans 16 residues. The V gene's germline CDR1 is SEHNR and CDR2 FQNEAQ (reference sequence).

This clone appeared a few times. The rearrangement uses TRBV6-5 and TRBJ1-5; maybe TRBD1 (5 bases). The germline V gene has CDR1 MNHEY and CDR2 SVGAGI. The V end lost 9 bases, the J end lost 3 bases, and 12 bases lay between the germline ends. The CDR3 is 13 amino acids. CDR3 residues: CASRGGDNQPQHF. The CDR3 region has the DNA TGTGCCAGTCGGGGGGGGGACAATCAGCCCCAGCATTTT.

CDR3 bases: TGTGCCAGCTCACCGGGACTAGCGGGAGCTGATGAGCAGTTCTTC. It translates to CASSPGLAGADEQFF. The chain links TRBV18 to TRBJ2-1; the match to TRBD2 covers 14 bases. This CDR3 has 15 residues. Germline CDR1 KGHSH, CDR2 LQKENI. V lost 3 bases to trimming and J lost 8 bases; unmatched junction nucleotides: 3.